A selection of T cell receptor beta chains follows, all from one sample in a study of beta chain features in type 1 diabetes. TCRdb's table, derived via immunoSEQ multiplex PCR, lists solely in-frame clones and lacks some. The table includes more than 300,000 clones, roughly an eighth detected once. The sequenced material came from naive CD4+ T cells from blood. All receptors come from a young man in good health. CDR3s include the opening cysteine and the closing phenylalanine or tryptophan. The D gene is left open where the match is weak. Part of the rows lack a size; the others show once, few, many or a class for expanded clones.

J	V	size	D	CDR3	DNA
TRBJ2-1	TRBV6-5	few	TRBD1	CASSTDRGNNEQFF	TGTGCCAGCAGTACCGACAGGGGGAACAATGAGCAGTTCTTC
TRBJ2-3	TRBV5-1	few	TRBD2	CASSLSALTSGISTDTQYF	TGCGCCAGCAGCCTGTCCGCCTTGACTAGCGGGATCAGCACAGATACGCAGTATTTT
TRBJ2-7	TRBV7-9	few	TRBD1	CASSLGISGQGYEQYF	TGTGCCAGCAGCTTGGGGATCTCGGGACAGGGTTACGAGCAGTACTTC
TRBJ2-2	TRBV30	.	TRBD1	CAWSGTGGPGELFF	TGTGCCTGGAGTGGGACAGGGGGCCCCGGGGAGCTGTTTTTT
TRBJ1-3	TRBV5-1	few	.	CASSLTGTGNTIYF	TGCGCCAGCAGCTTGACGGGGACAGGAAACACCATATATTTT
TRBJ2-3	TRBV14	few	TRBD2	CASSPGLGADTQYF	TGTGCCAGCAGCCCCGGACTAGGGGCAGATACGCAGTATTTT
TRBJ2-2	TRBV18	few	.	CASSPRDNPSPRELFF	TGTGCCAGCTCACCCCGGGACAACCCATCACCCAGGGAGCTGTTTTTT
TRBJ2-7	TRBV29-1	.	.	CSVGLVHGYEQYF	TGCAGCGTTGGTCTAGTCCACGGATACGAGCAGTACTTC
TRBJ2-1	TRBV4-3	few	TRBD2	CASSQDLLAGVNEQFF	TGCGCCAGCAGCCAAGACCTACTAGCGGGAGTCAATGAGCAGTTCTTC
TRBJ1-5	TRBV7-9	few	.	CASSLEASNQPQHF	TGTGCCAGCAGCTTAGAAGCGAGCAATCAGCCCCAGCATTTT
TRBJ1-5	TRBV7-2	few	TRBD1	CASSLQGAGQPQHF	TGTGCCAGCAGCTTACAGGGGGCGGGTCAGCCCCAGCATTTT
TRBJ1-1	TRBV5-1	few	.	CASSRLVVSTEAFF	TGCGCCAGCAGCCGACTGGTTGTGAGCACTGAAGCTTTCTTT
TRBJ2-3	TRBV7-2	.	.	CASSLHSRDTQYF	TGTGCCAGCAGCTTGCACAGCCGAGATACGCAGTATTTT
TRBJ2-6	TRBV27	few	TRBD1	CASSFTIWTGLWGANVLTF	TGTGCCAGCAGTTTCACGATCTGGACAGGGCTTTGGGGGGCCAACGTCCTGACTTTC
TRBJ2-1	TRBV28	few	TRBD1	CASSGPGTGASYEQFF	TGTGCCAGCAGTGGCCCGGGGACAGGGGCCTCTTATGAGCAGTTCTTC
TRBJ2-6	TRBV5-1	few	.	CASSLAIGAGANVLTF	TGCGCCAGCAGCTTGGCTATAGGGGCTGGGGCCAACGTCCTGACTTTC
TRBJ2-1	TRBV19	.	TRBD2	CASSTSGRANEQFF	TGTGCCAGTAGCACTAGCGGGAGGGCCAATGAGCAGTTCTTC
TRBJ1-1	TRBV9	.	.	CASSVGSGATEAFF	TGTGCCAGCAGCGTAGGAAGCGGGGCCACTGAAGCTTTCTTT
TRBJ2-1	TRBV7-3	few	.	CASSRPGEQFF	TGTGCCAGCAGCCGTCCCGGGGAGCAGTTCTTC
TRBJ2-7	TRBV9	.	TRBD1	CASSGYRGRPEQYF	TGTGCCAGCAGCGGTTACAGGGGGCGCCCCGAGCAGTACTTC
TRBJ1-6	TRBV5-1	few	.	CASSLVSQGPPLHF	TGCGCCAGCAGCTTGGTTTCTCAGGGGCCACCCCTCCACTTT
TRBJ1-2	TRBV7-2	few	TRBD1	CASSPGQGGGYTF	TGTGCCAGCAGCCCGGGACAGGGTGGTGGCTACACCTTC
TRBJ2-7	TRBV28	.	.	CASSLKSTLQYF	TGTGCCAGCAGTTTAAAATCCACTCTGCAGTACTTC
TRBJ2-1	TRBV7-2	.	TRBD2	CASSFPGLAHEQFF	TGTGCCAGCAGCTTCCCAGGACTAGCCCATGAGCAGTTCTTC
TRBJ2-4	TRBV7-8	.	.	CASSLVRVGVAKNIQYF	TGTGCCAGCAGCTTAGTGAGGGTCGGAGTCGCCAAAAACATTCAGTACTTC
TRBJ1-2	TRBV28	few	TRBD1	CASRRQGANYGYTF	TGTGCCAGCAGACGACAGGGCGCTAACTATGGCTACACCTTC
TRBJ1-2	TRBV29-1	.	.	CSGRDNTNYGYTF	TGCAGCGGACGGGACAACACAAACTATGGCTACACCTTC
TRBJ2-1	TRBV7-8	.	TRBD1	CASSLAGQGNYNEQFF	TGTGCCAGCAGCTTAGCGGGACAGGGGAACTACAATGAGCAGTTCTTC
TRBJ2-5	TRBV7-9	few	TRBD2	CASSLGLAGVQETQYF	TGTGCCAGCAGCTTAGGACTAGCGGGGGTTCAAGAGACCCAGTACTTC
TRBJ2-7	TRBV28	.	TRBD1	CASRGTGRYEQYF	TGTGCCAGTAGAGGGACAGGGCGGTACGAGCAGTACTTC
TRBJ2-7	TRBV11-2	.	TRBD2	CASSLEYGRGILAGLYEQYF	TGTGCCAGCAGCTTAGAGTATGGCAGGGGTATTCTAGCGGGACTTTACGAGCAGTACTTC
TRBJ2-2	TRBV2	few	TRBD1	CASTLGTGGAGELFF	TGTGCCAGCACCCTGGGGACAGGGGGGGCCGGGGAGCTGTTTTTT
TRBJ2-3	TRBV10-3	.	.	CAISLDSSTDTQYF	TGTGCCATCAGTCTGGACAGCAGCACAGATACGCAGTATTTT
TRBJ2-7	TRBV30	few	TRBD2	CAWSALAGGYEQYF	TGTGCCTGGAGCGCACTAGCGGGAGGCTACGAGCAGTACTTC
TRBJ1-2	TRBV2	.	TRBD1	CASRERTGNDYTF	TGTGCCAGCAGAGAGCGGACAGGGAATGACTACACCTTC
TRBJ2-7	TRBV19	few	TRBD2	CASSPLAGISYEQYF	TGTGCCAGTAGTCCCCTAGCGGGGATCTCCTACGAGCAGTACTTC
TRBJ1-2	TRBV2	.	.	CASSASTEWEGYTF	TGTGCCAGCAGTGCATCGACGGAGTGGGAGGGCTACACCTTC
TRBJ1-2	TRBV5-1	few	TRBD1	CASRSGTGDGYTF	TGCGCCAGCAGATCCGGGACAGGGGATGGCTACACCTTC
TRBJ2-5	TRBV4-1	.	TRBD1	CASKGTEETQYF	TGCGCCAGCAAGGGGACAGAAGAGACCCAGTACTTC
TRBJ1-5	TRBV6-5	few	.	CASSSGAASNQPQHF	TGTGCCAGCAGTTCAGGGGCGGCAAGCAATCAGCCCCAGCATTTT
TRBJ2-3	TRBV15	few	TRBD2	CATSRAGAGRDTQYF	TGTGCCACCAGCAGAGCAGGAGCGGGACGGGATACGCAGTATTTT
TRBJ2-7	TRBV19	.	TRBD2	CASSIVGGGTYEQYF	TGTGCCAGTAGTATAGTCGGCGGGGGGACCTACGAGCAGTACTTC
TRBJ2-5	TRBV6-1	few	TRBD2	CASSATGTSRETQYF	TGTGCCAGCAGCGCAACCGGGACTAGCAGAGAGACCCAGTACTTC
TRBJ2-3	TRBV9	.	.	CASSVARYTDTQYF	TGTGCCAGCAGCGTAGCGCGGTACACAGATACGCAGTATTTT
TRBJ1-1	TRBV7-9	.	TRBD1	CASNSYGTGTMNTEAFF	TGTGCCAGCAACTCATACGGGACAGGGACCATGAACACTGAAGCTTTCTTT
TRBJ2-7	TRBV6-6	.	.	CASSSDYEQYF	TGTGCCAGCAGCTCAGACTACGAGCAGTACTTC
TRBJ2-1	TRBV19	.	.	CASSARLDSEQFF	TGTGCCAGTAGTGCAAGACTAGACAGTGAGCAGTTCTTC
TRBJ2-2	TRBV6-5	few	TRBD1	CASRRTGLNTGELFF	TGTGCCAGCAGAAGGACAGGCTTAAACACCGGGGAGCTGTTTTTT